What follows are 9 T cell receptor beta chains derived from one specimen sequenced in a study of T cell repertoires in cytomegalovirus infection. One entry per CDR3 protein results from TCRdb running MiXCR on the reads. The table shows approximately 400,000 distinct CDR3 sequences, with around 32% occurring only once. The sequenced sample consisted of PBMCs. These receptors all come from a human donor in good health (CMV status not recorded). Some clones in this sample may be carry-over from other donors' samples.

This clonotype has more than one count but fewer than ten. The chain links TRBV10-2 to TRBJ1-5, with unresolved D. Trimming stripped 7 bases from V and 4 bases from J, with 20 bases between. Germline V gene lookup returns CDR1 WSHSY and CDR2 SAAADI. This CDR3 region has 16 residues. This CDR3 reads CASTSSNTQPNQPQHF. CDR3 coding DNA: TGCGCCAGCACGTCTTCGAACACCCAACCAAATCAGCCCCAGCATTTT.

This clonotype was counted between two and nine times. The chain uses TRBV19 and TRBJ2-1; the D is unclear. The CDR3 is 15 amino acids. Trimming shortened V by 1 base and J by 6 bases, and 13 bases separated the two germline ends. Germline V gene data show CDR1 as LNHDA and CDR2 as SQIVND (reference sequence). CDR3 residues: CASSIVGAPSNEQFF. In DNA form, the CDR3 reads TGTGCCAGTAGTATAGTTGGCGCCCCTTCCAATGAGCAGTTCTTC. Full variable domain (missing parts from reference TRBV19 and TRBJ2-1): DGGITQSPKYLFRKEGQNVTLSCEQNLNHDAMYWYRQDPGQGLRLIYYSQIVNDFQKGDIAEGYSVSREKKESFPLTVTSAQKNPTAFYLCASSIVGAPSNEQFFGPGTRLTVL.

This clonotype was observed a single time. A much larger clone differs by one base, so this may be a read error. The CDR3 does not end in the conserved phenylalanine or tryptophan, so this is likely a read error. This rearrangement joins TRBV7-2 to TRBJ2-5; possible D gene TRBD2, 6 bases. Trimming took off 2 bases at V and 4 bases at J, with 11 bases between the two ends. The germline V gene has CDR1 SGHTA and CDR2 FQGNSA. The CDR3 spans 14 residues. The CDR3 spells CASSLNRRGETQYY. CDR3 in DNA: TGTGCCAGCAGCTTAAACAGGAGGGGAGAGACCCAGTACTAC.

The CDR3 DNA is TGCGCCAGCAGCCAAGTTGTTGGGGCGGCGAACACCGGGGAGCTGTTTTTT. Protein product: CASSQVVGAANTGELFF. V is TRBV4-1 and J is TRBJ2-2; tentatively, D is TRBD1 (5 bases). Germline V lookup: CDR1 MGHRA, CDR2 YSYEKL. The CDR3 is 17 residues long. V lost 1 base, J lost 0 bases, and 12 bases lay in between.

A few counts support this clonotype. V gene TRBV12-3 or TRBV12-4 combines with J gene TRBJ1-2; maybe TRBD1 (5 bases). CDR3 length: 13 amino acids. V was pared by 7 bases and J by 8 bases, with 17 bases between. The CDR3 loop is CASIDSYVTGYTF. CDR3 bases: TGTGCCAGCATCGACAGTTACGTGACCGGCTACACCTTC.

This clonotype was counted a few times. V usage is TRBV7-2 and J usage is TRBJ2-3, with D possibly called TRBD1 or TRBD2 (5 bases each). The CDR3 sequence is 16 residues long. Germline V gives CDR1 SGHTA, CDR2 FQGNSA. V gave up 4 bases and J gave up 5 bases, with 19 bases separating them. As DNA, the CDR3 is TGTGCCAGCAGCTCGGCGGTGAGGGGTGAGGGAGATACGCAGTATTTT. The encoded protein is CASSSAVRGEGDTQYF.

This clonotype was detected ten times or more. The chain uses TRBV7-6 and TRBJ2-1; D is undetermined. Trimming removed 1 base from V and 2 bases from J, with 12 bases in between. CDR1 is SGHVS, CDR2 FNYEAQ, per germline. The CDR3 totals 16 residues. The CDR3 spells CASSLGGGATYNEQFF. The CDR3 DNA reads TGTGCCAGCAGCTTAGGTGGCGGCGCCACCTACAATGAGCAGTTCTTC.

The V gene is TRBV2, the J gene TRBJ2-3, with D possibly matching TRBD2 (5 bases). CDR1 is SNHLY and CDR2 is FYNNEI in the germline V gene. The CDR3 spans 12 residues. V dropped 9 bases and J dropped 4 bases, with 11 bases sitting between them. CDR3 bases: TGTGCCAGTGGAGGTAGGGCAGATACGCAGTATTTT. Its translation is CASGGRADTQYF.

The V and J genes are TRBV19 and TRBJ1-1; D gene ambiguous. This CDR3 spans 13 amino acids. Trimming shortened V by 11 bases and J by 6 bases, and 19 bases separated the two germline ends. Per germline, CDR1 LNHDA and CDR2 SQIVND (reference sequence). The CDR3 region has the DNA TGTGCCGCAGGACGGCTACCTTCCTCTGAAGCTTTCTTT. It yields the protein CAAGRLPSSEAFF.